In its sample, the clone carrying this TCR beta chain was seen a few times. The data originate from a study of blood T cell repertoires in COVID-19. Across the study: Two consecutive negative NP/OP PCR tests, clearance, or resolved symptoms defined Cohort 3 recovery. The study drew acute and convalescent COVID-19 samples from the United States, Italy and Spain.

Data came from immunoSEQ multiplex PCR; TCRdb stores just in-frame clones and leaves some out. This sample carries more than 300,000 clones, approximately 89% of them seen once, and the ten largest clones take around 2%. The study assigned cohorts using participant-reported clinical history. The receptor was derived from a middle-aged man in a cohort exposed to, infected with or recovered from COVID-19 (not recorded which). Sequenced sample: PBMCs or T cells enriched from blood (not recorded which).

CDR3 amino acids: CASSDYARGEVGELFF. The CDR3 DNA reads as TGTGCCAGCAGTGACTATGCTAGAGGCGAAGTCGGGGAGCTGTTTTTT. The V gene is TRBV6-4, the J gene TRBJ2-2; D unclear. The V end lost 1 base, the J end lost 7 bases, and 16 bases lay between the germline ends. Germline V gene sequence: CDR1 MRHNA, CDR2 SNTAGT. The CDR3 contains 16 residues.